These 20 T cell receptor beta chains originate from one sample sequenced in a study of OX40 agonist ivuxolimab in advanced cancers. Clones were sequenced by immunoSEQ multiplex PCR, and TCRdb holds only the in-frame ones, with some missing. The sample includes some 48,000 clones, about three quarters seen only once; the top ten take about 7.2%. The sequenced sample was CD4+ or CD8+ T cells sorted from blood, obtained in a trial of the OX40 agonist ivuxolimab. These receptors came from an adult with an advanced solid tumor such as melanoma, head and neck, liver or kidney cancer.

CDR3 nucleotides: TGTGCCAGCAGCCCGGGACCCGCTTTGGGACAAGAGACCCAGTACTTC. Translation gives CASSPGPALGQETQYF. The genes are TRBV13 and TRBJ2-5; D assignment may be TRBD1 or TRBD2 (5 bases each). In germline, CDR1 is PRHDT, CDR2 FYEKMQ (reference sequence). This CDR3 has 16 amino acids. Deletions cut 5 bases from V and 2 bases from J, with 18 bases between.

The chain employs TRBV18 and TRBJ2-5; possible D gene TRBD1, 6 bases. The end of the DNA aligns better with TRBJ2-7, so the J call may be wrong. This CDR3 spans 14 amino acids. CDR1 and CDR2 from the germline V gene are KGHSH and LQKENI. CDR3 in amino acids: CASSVGALTYEQYF. CDR3 nucleotide sequence: TGTGCCAGCTCCGTGGGGGCCTTAACCTACGAGCAGTACTTC.

The chain recombines TRBV6-6 with TRBJ2-7, with D possibly TRBD2 on 6 matching bases. Germline-derived CDR1 and CDR2 are MNHNY and SVGAGI (reference sequence). The CDR3 totals 16 residues. The V and J ends lost 6 bases and 6 bases respectively, with 24 bases between them. The DNA for the CDR3 is TGTGCCAGCAGAACCGCTCAACCAGGGACTCCTGGCGAGCAGTACTTC. Amino acid sequence: CASRTAQPGTPGEQYF.

The chain is built from TRBV20-1 and TRBJ2-7; no clear D gene. V gave up 1 base and J gave up 9 bases, with 10 bases separating them. The CDR3 spans 11 residues. The germline V gene encodes CDR1 DFQATT and CDR2 SNEGSKA (reference sequence). CDR3: CSARALGWQYF. The CDR3 nucleotides are TGCAGTGCTAGAGCATTGGGGTGGCAGTACTTC.

The rearrangement uses TRBV6-5 and TRBJ1-3, with no clear D. Germline CDR1 reads MNHEY; CDR2 reads SVGAGI. V gave up 4 bases and J gave up 4 bases, with 11 bases separating them. The CDR3 is made up of 14 amino acids. CDR3 nucleotide sequence: TGTGCCAGCAGTTCCTCGGGGAGAGGAAACACCATATATTTT. Encoded protein: CASSSSGRGNTIYF.

This clone has only one observation. Germline and junction disagree at one end, which may indicate a read error. The chain combines TRBV12-5 with TRBJ1-4; D is possibly TRBD1 (6 bases). Germline lookup yields CDR1 LGHNT and CDR2 FRNRAP. The CDR3 spans 19 residues. DNA of the CDR3: TGTGCTAGTGCTTTGGAATTTGGGGGGGCCCGAAGGGAGAGCGAAAAACTGTTTTTT. Encoded protein: CASALEFGGARRESEKLFF.

This chain connects TRBV30 to TRBJ1-5; 7 nucleotides align to TRBD1. The CDR3 contains 14 residues. J was trimmed by 6 bases and V by 2 bases; bases with no gene match: 7. CDR1 is GTSNPN and CDR2 is SVGIG in the germline V gene (reference sequence). The CDR3 region is CAWSLGGVGQPQHF. The CDR3 DNA follows: TGTGCCTGGAGTTTAGGGGGCGTTGGTCAGCCCCAGCATTTT. The full variable domain, in which reference TRBV30 and TRBJ1-5 provide the parts outside the CDR3, is SQTIHQWPATLVQPVGSPLSLECTVEGTSNPNLYWYRQAAGRGLQLLFYSVGIGQISSEVPQNLSASRPQDRQFILSSKKLLLSDSGFYLCAWSLGGVGQPQHFGDGTRLSIL.

The rearrangement links TRBV30 to TRBJ2-7; 7 nucleotides align to TRBD2. The CDR3 is 14 residues long. The J segment lost 2 bases and the V segment lost 5 bases, leaving 9 bases of the junction unmatched. Germline CDR1 is GTSNPN and CDR2 is SVGIG (reference sequence). CDR3 DNA sequence: TGTGCCTGGCTTGATAGCGGGCAACCCTACGAGCAGTACTTC. This encodes CAWLDSGQPYEQYF.

The chain joins TRBV7-9 to TRBJ1-6; TRBD1 matches 7 bases. Germline CDR1 reads SEHNR; CDR2 reads FQNEAQ (reference sequence). This CDR3 has 15 residues. V lost 5 bases, J lost 10 bases, and 11 bases stayed unmatched. In nucleotides, the CDR3 is TGTGCCAGCAGCCACAGGGGTGAGGTTGGGTCACCCCTCCACTTT. Translation: CASSHRGEVGSPLHF.

The V call is TRBV12-5, the J call TRBJ2-1, with D uncertain. Germline CDR1 LGHNT, CDR2 FRNRAP. Trimming removed 2 bases from V and 9 bases from J, with 17 bases in between. This CDR3 comprises 15 residues. CDR3 sequence reads: CASGLTLISSSEQFF. CDR3 DNA sequence: TGTGCTAGTGGTTTGACCCTCATTAGCAGCAGTGAGCAGTTCTTC. Variable domain in full (rest from reference TRBV12-5 and TRBJ2-1): DARVTQTPRHKVTEMGQEVTMRCQPILGHNTVFWYRQTMMQGLELLAYFRNRAPLDDSGMPKDRFSAEMPDATLATLKIQPSEPRDSAVYFCASGLTLISSSEQFFGPGTRLTVL.

The V and J genes are TRBV9 and TRBJ1-4; D gene ambiguous. The CDR3 extends over 14 amino acids. CDR1 and CDR2 (germline): SGDLS, YYNGEE. V was shortened by 4 bases and J by 5 bases, with 12 bases between the two germline ends. This CDR3 is CASSIGFTNEKLFF. For the CDR3, the DNA is TGTGCCAGCAGCATAGGGTTTACCAATGAAAAACTGTTTTTT.

In this sample, this clone turned up a few times. Other nucleotide sequences from this sample produce the same CDR3. The chain links TRBV29-1 to TRBJ2-7, with D maybe TRBD2 (7 bases). Germline loops: CDR1 SQVTM, CDR2 ANQGSEA. V was shortened by 0 bases and J by 8 bases, with 14 bases between the two germline ends. This CDR3 is 13 amino acids long. The CDR3 DNA sequence: TGCAGCGTTGAAGAGGGGGGGGCTGGGCAGCAGTACTTC. It codes for CSVEEGGAGQQYF.

The V gene is TRBV6-1, the J gene TRBJ2-3; the D gene could be TRBD1 or TRBD2 (5 bases each). Germline values: CDR1 MNHNS, CDR2 SASEGT. Between the trimmed V and J ends, which lost 5 bases and 6 bases, there was a span of 9 bases. The CDR3 sequence is 12 residues long. CDR3 protein: CASSRGRDTQYF. CDR3 nucleotides: TGTGCCAGCAGTCGGGGCAGGGATACGCAGTATTTT.

CDR3 sequence: CASSFRGGMNTEAFF. The CDR3 DNA reads TGTGCCAGCAGCTTCCGAGGAGGGATGAACACTGAAGCTTTCTTT. The chain recombines TRBV7-2 with TRBJ1-1; D uncertain. The V gene lost 3 bases and the J gene lost 0 bases, with 11 bases spanning the gap. CDR3 length: 15 residues. Germline values: CDR1 SGHTA, CDR2 FQGNSA.

The chain combines TRBV5-6 with TRBJ2-3; 9 nucleotides line up with TRBD1. V trimming: 3 bases; J trimming: 4 bases; junction bases outside the gene matches: 6. There are 15 residues in the CDR3. Germline CDR1 reads SGHDT; CDR2 reads YYEEEE. CDR3: CASSSGTGNPDTQYF. Here the CDR3 DNA reads TGTGCCAGCAGCTCCGGGACAGGGAACCCAGATACGCAGTATTTT.

This chain uses TRBV10-3 with TRBJ2-5; no clear D. CDR3 length equals 11 residues. The V and J ends lost 6 bases and 0 bases respectively, with 2 bases between them. Germline-derived CDR1 and CDR2 are ENHRY and SYGVKD. CDR3: CAIRDQETQYF. The CDR3, as DNA: TGTGCCATCAGGGACCAAGAGACCCAGTACTTC.

The rearrangement uses TRBV7-2 and TRBJ1-2; the D is unclear. V was trimmed by 4 bases and J by 4 bases, leaving 13 bases between them. This CDR3 contains 14 residues. Germline assignment: CDR1 SGHTA and CDR2 FQGNSA. CDR3 protein: CASSSGWTLYGYTF. The CDR3 region has the DNA TGTGCCAGCAGCTCCGGATGGACTCTCTATGGCTACACCTTC.

In regard to this clone: Other DNA sequences in this sample translate to the same CDR3. The chain links TRBV6-5 to TRBJ2-6; D unclear. Germline V CDR1 and CDR2: MNHEY, SVGAGI. Trimming left V 7 bases short and J 0 bases short, with 7 bases between. The CDR3 spans 14 residues. For the CDR3, the DNA is TGTGCCAGCACTCGGAGCTCTGGGGCCAACGTCCTGACTTTC. This translates into CASTRSSGANVLTF.

This clone was detected ten times or more. The genes are TRBV10-3 and TRBJ2-3, with TRBD2 matching 11 bases. V was pared by 11 bases and J by 6 bases, with 1 base of the junction left unmatched. This CDR3 contains 11 residues. CDR1 and CDR2 from the germline V gene are ENHRY and SYGVKD. The CDR3 coding sequence is TGTGCCGCTAGCGGGAGGGATACGCAGTATTTT. Translation: CAASGRDTQYF.

The chain recombines TRBV30 with TRBJ1-5; a possible D gene is TRBD1 (5 bases). The CDR3 runs 14 residues. Germline CDR1 GTSNPN, CDR2 SVGIG (reference sequence). The germline V and J ends were trimmed by 1 base and 5 bases, with 12 bases remaining between them. The CDR3, as DNA: TGTGCCTGGAGTGCCAGGGAATACGATCAGCCCCAGCATTTT. This codes for CAWSAREYDQPQHF.